These T cell receptor beta chains were read from a single sample in a study of T cell changes during pregnancy in multiple sclerosis. TCRdb's copy holds only in-frame clones and misses some; the assay was immunoSEQ multiplex PCR. The sample yields 35,000 to 50,000 clones, 85% to 95% seen once. This material consisted of CD8+ T cells from peripheral blood mononuclear cells, taken in the third trimester of pregnancy. These receptors all come from a female donor with multiple sclerosis, enrolled in a pregnancy study. CDR3s include the opening cysteine and the closing phenylalanine or tryptophan. The D gene is left open where the match is weak. The size field is filled for only some rows; it gives once, few, many or a size class.

J,V,size,D,DNA,CDR3
TRBJ2-5,TRBV4-1,.,.,TGCGCCAGCAGCCAAGTCCCCAGCGGCCAAGAGACCCAGTACTTC,CASSQVPSGQETQYF
TRBJ2-3,TRBV6-4,.,.,TGTGCCAGCAGCCGGACTGTCACAGATACGCAGTATTTT,CASSRTVTDTQYF
TRBJ2-1,TRBV9,.,.,TGTGCCAGCAGCGTAGCTAGCGTCGATGAGCAGTTCTTC,CASSVASVDEQFF
TRBJ2-3,TRBV6-4,few,.,TGTGCCAGCAGTGACATCAAAGGGGGAGATACGCAGTATTTT,CASSDIKGGDTQYF
TRBJ2-2,TRBV12-5,.,.,TGTGCTAGTGGTTTGGTAAGGGGATCTGCATCCGGGGAGCTGTTTTTT,CASGLVRGSASGELFF
TRBJ2-7,TRBV5-6,once,TRBD1,TGTGCCAGCAGCATAGGACAGGGTGCGGGTTCCTACGAGCAGTACTTC,CASSIGQGAGSYEQYF
TRBJ1-1,TRBV11-3,.,TRBD1,TGTGCCAGCAGTACAGGGGGCCTCGAAACTGAAGCTTTCTTT,CASSTGGLETEAFF
TRBJ1-2,TRBV21-1,.,.,TGTGCCAGCAGCTCCCGGGACATAGGCAACTATGGCTACACCTTC,CASSSRDIGNYGYTF
TRBJ2-3,TRBV5-1,.,.,TGCGCCAGCAGCTTGGTTCCCACGGGAGCAGATACGCAGTATTTT,CASSLVPTGADTQYF
TRBJ2-7,TRBV5-4,.,.,TGTGCCAGCAGCTTGGGGTCGATTAGTTCGGGGGAGCAGTACTTC,CASSLGSISSGEQYF
TRBJ1-2,TRBV2,.,.,TGTGCCAGCAGTGAGACAGGACTTAACTATGGCTACACCTTC,CASSETGLNYGYTF
TRBJ2-1,TRBV7-2,.,.,TGTGCCAGCAGCTTAGAAGCGGTGGGGGCCGCGTACAATGAGCAGTTCTTC,CASSLEAVGAAYNEQFF
TRBJ1-5,TRBV27,few,.,TGTGCCAGCAGTTTAGGGGCAGATCAGCCCCAGCATTTT,CASSLGADQPQHF
TRBJ1-1,TRBV9,.,TRBD1,TGTGCCAGCAGCTCGGGACAGGGGATCGTGAACACTGAAGCTTTCTTT,CASSSGQGIVNTEAFF
TRBJ2-5,TRBV27,.,TRBD1,TGTGCCAGCAGTTTAGCCCCGGACAGGGCAGAGACCCAGTACTTC,CASSLAPDRAETQYF
TRBJ2-1,TRBV7-9,.,TRBD2,TGTGCCAGCACGCCGACTAGCGGGAAGTCCTACAATGAGCAGTTCTTC,CASTPTSGKSYNEQFF
TRBJ2-7,TRBV27,.,.,TGTGCCAGCAGTACAACTACAGGTATAACCATCTTC,CASSTTTGITIF
TRBJ1-1,TRBV7-2,.,.,TGTGCCAGCAGCCGGGATGGTACTGAAGCTTTCTTT,CASSRDGTEAFF
TRBJ2-1,TRBV9,once,TRBD2,TGTGCCAGCAGCACTAGCGGGATCTCCTACAATGAGCAGTTCTTC,CASSTSGISYNEQFF
TRBJ1-1,TRBV28,.,.,TGTGCCAGCAGTTTAGGGGGCGAAGCTTTCTTT,CASSLGGEAFF
TRBJ1-6,TRBV4-3,.,.,TGCGCCAGCAGCCAAGACAGGGTACCCTATAATTCACCCCTCCACTTT,CASSQDRVPYNSPLHF
TRBJ2-1,TRBV18,.,TRBD2,TGTGCCAGCTCACCAACGACTAGCGGGAATCATGAGCAGTTCTTC,CASSPTTSGNHEQFF
TRBJ2-7,TRBV4-2,.,TRBD2,TGTGCCAGCAGGGGACTAGCGGATTACGAGCAGTACTTC,CASRGLADYEQYF
TRBJ1-1,TRBV9,.,.,TGTGCCAGCAGCCCCAGACTCATGAACACTGAAGCTTTCTTT,CASSPRLMNTEAFF
TRBJ2-5,TRBV13,.,.,TGTGCCAGCAGCTTATCGGGGAACCAAGAGACCCAGTACTTC,CASSLSGNQETQYF
TRBJ2-1,TRBV27,.,TRBD1,TGTGCCAGCACCTACGGGGACAGTTACAATGAGCAGTTCTTC,CASTYGDSYNEQFF
TRBJ1-6,TRBV7-3,.,.,TGTGCCAGCAGCTTGAGTAATTCACCCCTCCACTTT,CASSLSNSPLHF
TRBJ1-2,TRBV4-1,.,.,TGCGCCAGCAGCCAAGAAGTCGGGACTACAGGTGGCTACACCTTC,CASSQEVGTTGGYTF
TRBJ2-5,TRBV28,.,TRBD1,TGTGCCAGCAGCCCCCTCGACAGGGCCCAAGAGACCCAGTACTTC,CASSPLDRAQETQYF
TRBJ2-1,TRBV28,.,.,TGTGCCAGCAGTTTGATCCGAGGAGCTGAGCAGTTCTTC,CASSLIRGAEQFF
TRBJ1-1,TRBV4-3,.,.,TGCGCCAGCAGCCAAGATGAGAATAGTGGCACTGAAGCTTTCTTT,CASSQDENSGTEAFF
TRBJ2-5,TRBV9,.,TRBD1,TGTGCCAGCAGCGCGGGACAGGGGGCTGAGACCCAGTACTTC,CASSAGQGAETQYF